This T cell receptor (beta chain) was recorded in a study of glioma-infiltrating T cells after dendritic cell vaccination. Time point denoted: after dendritic cell vaccination, including at tumor progression/relapse. Before vaccination, two weeks after the third vaccination, and at progression, PBMC were collected. This clone has only a few counts. CDR1 is LNHDA and CDR2 is SQIVND in the germline V gene (reference sequence). The CDR3 totals 13 residues. V was cut by 9 bases and J by 0 bases, with 11 bases left in between. Input was approximately 2.1 ug genomic DNA, or all available if less. The primer mix had 60 V beta and 13 J beta primers. The data were produced by immunoSEQ multiplex PCR, yet TCRdb's version contains in-frame clones alone and is incomplete. The sample consists of 99,000 or so clones, over 80% of them appearing once.

Sample: blood, taken after dendritic cell vaccination. The TCR originated in a human donor with glioblastoma. This chain uses TRBV19 with TRBJ1-2; no reliable D call. Here the CDR3 reads CASTRGSNYGYTF. The DNA for the CDR3 is TGTGCCAGCACCCGAGGGTCTAACTATGGCTACACCTTC. Based on the CDR3 plus reference TRBV19 and TRBJ1-2, the full variable domain is DGGITQSPKYLFRKEGQNVTLSCEQNLNHDAMYWYRQDPGQGLRLIYYSQIVNDFQKGDIAEGYSVSREKKESFPLTVTSAQKNPTAFYLCASTRGSNYGYTFGSGTRLTVV.